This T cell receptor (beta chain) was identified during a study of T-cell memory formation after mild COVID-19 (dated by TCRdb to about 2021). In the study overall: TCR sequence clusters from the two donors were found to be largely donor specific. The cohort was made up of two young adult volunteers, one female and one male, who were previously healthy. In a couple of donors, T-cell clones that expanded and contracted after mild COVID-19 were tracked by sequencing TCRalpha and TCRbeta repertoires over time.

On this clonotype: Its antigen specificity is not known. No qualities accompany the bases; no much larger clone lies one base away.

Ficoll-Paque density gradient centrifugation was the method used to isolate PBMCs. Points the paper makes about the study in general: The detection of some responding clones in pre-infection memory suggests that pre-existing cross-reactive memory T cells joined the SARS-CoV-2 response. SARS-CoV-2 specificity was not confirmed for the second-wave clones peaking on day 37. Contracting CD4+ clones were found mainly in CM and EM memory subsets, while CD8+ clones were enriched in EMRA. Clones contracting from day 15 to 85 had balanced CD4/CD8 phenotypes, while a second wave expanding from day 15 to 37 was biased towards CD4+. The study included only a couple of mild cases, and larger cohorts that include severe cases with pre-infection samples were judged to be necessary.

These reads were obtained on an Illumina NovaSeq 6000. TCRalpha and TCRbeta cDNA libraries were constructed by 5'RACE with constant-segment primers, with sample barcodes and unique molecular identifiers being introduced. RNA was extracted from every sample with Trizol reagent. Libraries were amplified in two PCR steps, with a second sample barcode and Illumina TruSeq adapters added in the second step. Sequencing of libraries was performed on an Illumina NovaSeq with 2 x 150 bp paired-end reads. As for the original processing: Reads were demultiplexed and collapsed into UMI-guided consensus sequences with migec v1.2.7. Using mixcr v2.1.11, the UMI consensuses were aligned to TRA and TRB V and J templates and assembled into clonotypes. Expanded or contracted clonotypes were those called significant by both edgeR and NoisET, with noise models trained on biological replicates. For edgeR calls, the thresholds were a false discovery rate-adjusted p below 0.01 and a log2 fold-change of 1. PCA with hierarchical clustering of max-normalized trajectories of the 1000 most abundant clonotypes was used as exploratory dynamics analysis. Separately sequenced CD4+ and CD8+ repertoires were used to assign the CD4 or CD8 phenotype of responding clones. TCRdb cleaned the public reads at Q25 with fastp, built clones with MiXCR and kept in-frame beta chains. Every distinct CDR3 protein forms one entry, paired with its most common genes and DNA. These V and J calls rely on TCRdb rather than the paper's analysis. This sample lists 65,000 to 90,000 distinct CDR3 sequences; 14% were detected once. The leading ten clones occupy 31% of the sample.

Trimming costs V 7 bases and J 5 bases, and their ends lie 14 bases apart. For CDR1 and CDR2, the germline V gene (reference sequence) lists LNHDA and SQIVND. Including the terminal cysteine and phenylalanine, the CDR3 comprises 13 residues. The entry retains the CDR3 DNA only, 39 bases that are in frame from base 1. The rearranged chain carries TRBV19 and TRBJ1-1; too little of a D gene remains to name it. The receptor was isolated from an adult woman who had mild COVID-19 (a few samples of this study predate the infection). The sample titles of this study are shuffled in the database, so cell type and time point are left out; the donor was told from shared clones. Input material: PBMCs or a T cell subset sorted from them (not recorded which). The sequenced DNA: TGTGCCAGTACCCCCTCACCAAGGACTGAAGCTTTCTTT. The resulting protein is CASTPSPRTEAFF.